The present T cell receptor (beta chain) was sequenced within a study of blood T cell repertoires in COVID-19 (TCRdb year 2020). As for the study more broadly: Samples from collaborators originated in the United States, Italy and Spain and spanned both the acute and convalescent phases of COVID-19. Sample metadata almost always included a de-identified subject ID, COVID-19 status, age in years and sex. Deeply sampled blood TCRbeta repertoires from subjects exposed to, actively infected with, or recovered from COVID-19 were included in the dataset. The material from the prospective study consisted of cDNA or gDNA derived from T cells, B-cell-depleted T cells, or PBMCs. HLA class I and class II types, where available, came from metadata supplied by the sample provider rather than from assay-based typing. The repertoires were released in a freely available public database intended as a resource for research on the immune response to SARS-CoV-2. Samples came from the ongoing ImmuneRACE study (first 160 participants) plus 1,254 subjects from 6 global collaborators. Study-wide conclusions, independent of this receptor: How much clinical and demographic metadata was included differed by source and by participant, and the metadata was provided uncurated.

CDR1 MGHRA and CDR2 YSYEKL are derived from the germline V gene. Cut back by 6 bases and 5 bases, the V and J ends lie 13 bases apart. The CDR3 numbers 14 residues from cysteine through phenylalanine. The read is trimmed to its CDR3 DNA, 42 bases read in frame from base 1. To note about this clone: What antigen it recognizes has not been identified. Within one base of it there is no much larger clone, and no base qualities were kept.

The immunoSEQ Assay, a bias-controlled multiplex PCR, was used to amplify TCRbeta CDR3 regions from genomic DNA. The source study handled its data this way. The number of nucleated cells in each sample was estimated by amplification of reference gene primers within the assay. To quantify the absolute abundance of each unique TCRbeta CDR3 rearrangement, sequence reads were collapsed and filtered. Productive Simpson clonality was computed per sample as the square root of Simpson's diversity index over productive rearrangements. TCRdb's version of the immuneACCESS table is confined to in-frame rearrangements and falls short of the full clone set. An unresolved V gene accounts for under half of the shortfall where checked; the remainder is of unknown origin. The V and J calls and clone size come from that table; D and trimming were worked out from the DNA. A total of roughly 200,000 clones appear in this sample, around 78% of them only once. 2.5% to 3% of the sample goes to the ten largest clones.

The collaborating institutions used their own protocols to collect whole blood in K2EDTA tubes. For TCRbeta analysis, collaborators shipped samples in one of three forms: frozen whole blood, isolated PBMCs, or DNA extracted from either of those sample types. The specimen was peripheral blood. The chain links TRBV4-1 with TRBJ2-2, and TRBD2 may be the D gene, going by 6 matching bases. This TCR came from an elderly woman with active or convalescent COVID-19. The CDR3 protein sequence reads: CASSLGRLTGELFF. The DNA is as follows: TGCGCCAGCAGTCTGGGGAGGTTGACCGGGGAGCTGTTTTTT.